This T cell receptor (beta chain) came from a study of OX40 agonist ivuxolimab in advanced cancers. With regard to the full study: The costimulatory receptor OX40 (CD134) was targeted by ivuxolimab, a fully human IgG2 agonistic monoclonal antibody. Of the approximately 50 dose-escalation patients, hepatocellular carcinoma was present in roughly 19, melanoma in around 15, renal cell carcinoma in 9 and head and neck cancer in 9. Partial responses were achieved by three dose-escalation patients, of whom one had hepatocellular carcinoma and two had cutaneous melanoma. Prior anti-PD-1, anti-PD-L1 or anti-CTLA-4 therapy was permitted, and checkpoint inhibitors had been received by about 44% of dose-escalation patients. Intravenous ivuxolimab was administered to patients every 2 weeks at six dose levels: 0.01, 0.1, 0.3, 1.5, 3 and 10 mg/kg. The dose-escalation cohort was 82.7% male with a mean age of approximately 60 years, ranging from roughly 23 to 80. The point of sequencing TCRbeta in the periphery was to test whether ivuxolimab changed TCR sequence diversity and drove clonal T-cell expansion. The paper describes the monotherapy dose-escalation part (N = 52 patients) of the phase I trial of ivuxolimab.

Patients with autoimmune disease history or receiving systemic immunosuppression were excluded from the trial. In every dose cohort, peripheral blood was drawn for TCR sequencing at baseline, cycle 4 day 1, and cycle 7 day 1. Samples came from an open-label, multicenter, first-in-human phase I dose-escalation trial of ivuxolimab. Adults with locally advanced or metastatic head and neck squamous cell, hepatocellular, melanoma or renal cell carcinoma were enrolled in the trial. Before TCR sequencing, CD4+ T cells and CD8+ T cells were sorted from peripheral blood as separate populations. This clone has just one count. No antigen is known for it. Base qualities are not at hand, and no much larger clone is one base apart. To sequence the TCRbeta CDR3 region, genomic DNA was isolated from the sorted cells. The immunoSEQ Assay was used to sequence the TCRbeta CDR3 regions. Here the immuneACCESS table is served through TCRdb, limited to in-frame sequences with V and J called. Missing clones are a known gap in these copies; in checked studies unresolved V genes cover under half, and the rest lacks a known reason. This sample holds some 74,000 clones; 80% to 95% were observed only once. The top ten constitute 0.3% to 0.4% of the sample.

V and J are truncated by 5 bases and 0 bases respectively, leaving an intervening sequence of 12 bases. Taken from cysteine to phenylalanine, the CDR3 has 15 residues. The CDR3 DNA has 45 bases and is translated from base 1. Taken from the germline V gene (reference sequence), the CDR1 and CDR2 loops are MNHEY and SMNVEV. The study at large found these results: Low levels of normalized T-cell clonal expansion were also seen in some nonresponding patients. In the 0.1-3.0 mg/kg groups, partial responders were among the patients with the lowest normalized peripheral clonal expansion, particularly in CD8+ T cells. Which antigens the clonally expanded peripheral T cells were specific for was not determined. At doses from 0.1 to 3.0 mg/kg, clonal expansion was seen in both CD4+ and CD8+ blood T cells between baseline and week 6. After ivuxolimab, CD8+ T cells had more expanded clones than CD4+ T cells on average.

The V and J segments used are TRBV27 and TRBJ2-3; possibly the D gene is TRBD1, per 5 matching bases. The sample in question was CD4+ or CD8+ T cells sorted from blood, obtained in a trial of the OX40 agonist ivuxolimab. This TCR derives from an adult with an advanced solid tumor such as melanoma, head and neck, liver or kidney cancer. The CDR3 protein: CASSPGHLSTDTQYF. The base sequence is TGTGCCAGCAGTCCCGGACACCTCAGCACAGATACGCAGTATTTT.